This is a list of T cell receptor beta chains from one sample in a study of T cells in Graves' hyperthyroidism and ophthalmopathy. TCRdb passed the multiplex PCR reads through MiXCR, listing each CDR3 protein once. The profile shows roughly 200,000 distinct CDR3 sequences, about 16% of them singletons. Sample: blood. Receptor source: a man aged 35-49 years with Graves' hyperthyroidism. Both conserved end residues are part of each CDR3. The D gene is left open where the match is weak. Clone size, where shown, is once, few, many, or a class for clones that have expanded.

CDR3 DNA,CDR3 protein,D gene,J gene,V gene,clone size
TGTGCCAGCAGCCGCCGGGACAGTAGTACTAACTATGGCTACACCTTC,CASSRRDSSTNYGYTF,TRBD1,TRBJ1-2,TRBV11-2,few
TGCAGTGCTAGCGCCATGAGTCTTGGGGGGACTGAAGCTTTCTTT,CSASAMSLGGTEAFF,NA,TRBJ1-1,TRBV20-1,many
TGCGCCAGCAGCTTGTCAGGGGGCGGATTTGCTGAAAAACTGTTTTTT,CASSLSGGGFAEKLFF,TRBD1,TRBJ1-4,TRBV5-1,NA
TGTGCCAGCAGCCACGTAGACAGGGCGGCTTTCTTT,CASSHVDRAAFF,TRBD1,TRBJ1-1,TRBV9,few
TGCAGTGCTATGCAGGCTGAAGCTTTCTTT,CSAMQAEAFF,NA,TRBJ1-1,TRBV20-1,many
TGCAGTGCTAGCTCGGGACAGGGTTCTGGCTACACCTTC,CSASSGQGSGYTF,TRBD1,TRBJ1-2,TRBV20-1,NA
TGTGCCAGCAGCTGGACTAGCGGGGGGGCCGGCGATACGCAGTATTTT,CASSWTSGGAGDTQYF,TRBD2,TRBJ2-3,TRBV7-2,many
TGTGCCAGCAGCTTAGTCAGCCGACAGGGGGCAGGCGAGCAGTACTTC,CASSLVSRQGAGEQYF,TRBD1,TRBJ2-7,TRBV7-8,many
TGCAGTGCTACTACTAGCGGGGGGGGGGGATTGGCAGATACGCAGTATTTT,CSATTSGGGGLADTQYF,TRBD2,TRBJ2-3,TRBV20-1,NA
TGTGCCAGCAGTTCCCCGGGACAGGGCGCGGGGGAAGCTTTCTTT,CASSSPGQGAGEAFF,TRBD1,TRBJ1-1,TRBV28,few
TGCGCCAGCAGTGAGCGGGGCGGGATTGATACGCAGTATTTT,CASSERGGIDTQYF,NA,TRBJ2-3,TRBV10-1,many
TGTGCCAGCTCACCATTGAGCGGGGGGGCTCGTCGGAAGAGCAATGAGCAGTTCTTC,CASSPLSGGARRKSNEQFF,TRBD2,TRBJ2-1,TRBV18,few
TGTGCCAGCAAGTTTAACACTGAAGCTTTCTTT,CASKFNTEAFF,NA,TRBJ1-1,TRBV6-1,many
TGCGCCAGCAGCTCGGAGACCTACGAGCAGTACTTC,CASSSETYEQYF,NA,TRBJ2-7,TRBV5-1,many
TGTGCCAGGGGACGCCGATCTGGGGCCAACGTCCTGACTTTC,CARGRRSGANVLTF,NA,TRBJ2-6,TRBV2,many
TGTGCCAGTAGTTTTCTTCGGGACACCTACACAGATACGCAGTATTTT,CASSFLRDTYTDTQYF,NA,TRBJ2-3,TRBV19,NA
TGTGCCAGCAGTTTCGGGACGCCAGGGGAGCCCCAGCATTTT,CASSFGTPGEPQHF,NA,TRBJ1-5,TRBV28,many
TGTGCCAGCAGCCCTATTGGGACAGGGGCAACTAATGAAAAACTGTTTTTT,CASSPIGTGATNEKLFF,TRBD1,TRBJ1-4,TRBV28,few
TGTGCCAGCAGCGACGGGGGAGGGGGCACTGGCTACACCTTC,CASSDGGGGTGYTF,TRBD1,TRBJ1-2,TRBV9,NA
TGCAGTGCTAGGAACCTGTGGGAGCAGTACTTC,CSARNLWEQYF,NA,TRBJ2-7,TRBV20-1,many
TGCAGTGCCCTAGACAGGTCTGGAAACACCATATATTTT,CSALDRSGNTIYF,NA,TRBJ1-3,TRBV20-1,many
TGTGCCAGCAGGCTGACTAGCGGGAGTGCAGATACGCAGTATTTT,CASRLTSGSADTQYF,TRBD2,TRBJ2-3,TRBV2,few
TGTGCCAGCTCACCACCGGCAGGGATATATGTAACTGAGCAGTTCTTC,CASSPPAGIYVTEQFF,NA,TRBJ2-1,TRBV18,NA
TGTGCCAGCAGCTTAAGGGCGGTCAATGAGCAGTTCTTC,CASSLRAVNEQFF,NA,TRBJ2-1,TRBV11-3,few
TGTGCCAGCAGTTTATCCTCAGGGTCTAACTATGGCTACACCTTC,CASSLSSGSNYGYTF,NA,TRBJ1-2,TRBV28,NA
TGTGCCAGCAGCCAAGAAGTACTAGCGGTGTACAATGAGCAGTTCTTC,CASSQEVLAVYNEQFF,TRBD2,TRBJ2-1,TRBV14,many
TGTGCCAGCAGTGATTCAGGGGCTAGCTCCTACAATGAGCAGTTCTTC,CASSDSGASSYNEQFF,NA,TRBJ2-1,TRBV2,many
TGTGCCAGCAGCGAATCCGCGAACACTGAAGCTTTCTTT,CASSESANTEAFF,NA,TRBJ1-1,TRBV6-1,many
TGTGCCAGCAGCCCGACTAGCGGGGGGACGGAGACCCAGTACTTC,CASSPTSGGTETQYF,TRBD2,TRBJ2-5,TRBV7-2,many
TGTGCCACCAGTGATTATGGCGGGGGGGCCTTAGAGACCCAGTACTTC,CATSDYGGGALETQYF,TRBD2,TRBJ2-5,TRBV24-1,NA
TGTGCCAGCAGTTCTGGACAGGGGTCCTTCACAGATACGCAGTATTTT,CASSSGQGSFTDTQYF,TRBD1,TRBJ2-3,TRBV5-4,NA
TGCAGCGTTGAAGGGGGGGTGCTTGTCTACAATGAGCAGTTCTTC,CSVEGGVLVYNEQFF,NA,TRBJ2-1,TRBV29-1,few
TGTGCCAGCAGCGTTGACCCAACTAATGAAAAACTGTTTTTT,CASSVDPTNEKLFF,NA,TRBJ1-4,TRBV9,many
TGTGCCAGCAGCCCTGCCGATTCACCCCTCCACTTT,CASSPADSPLHF,NA,TRBJ1-6,TRBV7-9,once
TGTGCCAGCAGACACGACAGCTATGGCTACACCTTC,CASRHDSYGYTF,NA,TRBJ1-2,TRBV28,NA
TGTGCCACCAGTGATTCGGGACAGGGCGACGATCAGCCCCAGCATTTT,CATSDSGQGDDQPQHF,TRBD1,TRBJ1-5,TRBV24-1,few
TGTGCCAGCAGTTTGTTACAGGGGGGAGTACTGCGGACCCAGTACTTC,CASSLLQGGVLRTQYF,TRBD1,TRBJ2-5,TRBV28,many
TGCAGTGCTAGAGGTTTTAGCAATCAGCCCCAGCATTTT,CSARGFSNQPQHF,NA,TRBJ1-5,TRBV20-1,NA
TGTGCCAGCAGCCCCTGGACAGGGAGGCTTACAGATACGCAGTATTTT,CASSPWTGRLTDTQYF,TRBD1,TRBJ2-3,TRBV11-2,NA
TGTGCCAGCAGTATTGGACTAGCGGGAGCTGAGCAGTTCTTC,CASSIGLAGAEQFF,TRBD2,TRBJ2-1,TRBV28,NA
TGTGCCAGTAGTATAGATCCAGGGGAGCTGTTTTTT,CASSIDPGELFF,NA,TRBJ2-2,TRBV19,NA
TGTGCCAGCAGCCAAAGAGACGTGAACACTGAAGCTTTCTTT,CASSQRDVNTEAFF,NA,TRBJ1-1,TRBV3-1,many
TGTGCCAGCAGCTTGTGGAACACCGGGGAGCTGTTTTTT,CASSLWNTGELFF,NA,TRBJ2-2,TRBV5-6,few
TGTGCCAGCAGCTTCGGGACTAGCGGGGGCTACGAGCAGTACTTC,CASSFGTSGGYEQYF,TRBD2,TRBJ2-7,TRBV3-1,NA
TGTGCCAGCAGTTACTCGTATTCCGAGAGCTCTGGAAACACCATATATTTT,CASSYSYSESSGNTIYF,NA,TRBJ1-3,TRBV6-5,few
TGCGCCAGCAGCTTGGGTAGCGGGGACCAAGAGACCCAGTACTTC,CASSLGSGDQETQYF,TRBD2,TRBJ2-5,TRBV5-1,many
TGTGCCAGCAGTTTAGCGCTGGCAGCCTCTGGAAACACCATATATTTT,CASSLALAASGNTIYF,NA,TRBJ1-3,TRBV12-3/TRBV12-4,many
TGTGCCACCAGCACAGACGGGGGGAAAGCGGAGACCCAGTACTTC,CATSTDGGKAETQYF,TRBD2,TRBJ2-5,TRBV15,NA
TGTGCCAGCGGGAGGGGGGACTCCTACGAGCAGTACTTC,CASGRGDSYEQYF,NA,TRBJ2-7,TRBV27,many
TGTGCCAGCACCAACCTGGACGGAACTGAAGCTTTCTTT,CASTNLDGTEAFF,NA,TRBJ1-1,TRBV12-3/TRBV12-4,many
TGTGCCAGCAGTTTATCGGTTTCAGGGGGGGACTATGGCTACACCTTC,CASSLSVSGGDYGYTF,TRBD1,TRBJ1-2,TRBV27,many
TGTGCCACCAGCAGAGCAGGGGTGCGGAGCGCGATCGGCTACACCTTC,CATSRAGVRSAIGYTF,NA,TRBJ1-2,TRBV15,NA
TGTGCCGGGGGGACAGGGGATCCCGGGGAGCTGTTTTTT,CAGGTGDPGELFF,TRBD1,TRBJ2-2,TRBV28,NA